These T cell receptor beta chains were read from a single sample in a study of regulatory dendritic cells for organ transplantation. The antigens of these receptors remain unknown. Profiling relied on immunoSEQ multiplex PCR, and the TCRdb table lists in-frame clones only, not all of them. The table records some 12,000 clones, 79% of them present only once. Material for sequencing was naive CD8+ T cells from blood cultured with regulatory dendritic cells. The receptors derive from a human donor in good health. The CDR3 runs from the conserved cysteine through the conserved F or W.

len: 14
v_gene: TRBV5-1
CDR3aa: CASTLWQDYNEQFF

len: 14
v_gene: TRBV5-1
CDR3aa: CASSLATRNTEAFF

len: 16
v_gene: TRBV9
CDR3aa: CASSVARGLSGNTIYF

len: 15
v_gene: TRBV7-2
CDR3aa: CASSLDRGANYGYTF

len: 16
v_gene: TRBV7-9
CDR3aa: CASSFGTGGNTGELFF

len: 14
v_gene: TRBV19
CDR3aa: CASSPGTGVVGAFF

len: 13
v_gene: TRBV4-3
CDR3aa: CASSPGHKNIQYF

len: 15
v_gene: TRBV7-9
CDR3aa: CASSQGAPGGYGYTF

len: 14
v_gene: TRBV6-5
CDR3aa: CASSYGTGNYGYTF

len: 17
v_gene: TRBV7-8
CDR3aa: CASTGDRAGLVSYEQYF

len: 14
v_gene: TRBV11-2
CDR3aa: CASSVDSADQPQHF

len: 15
v_gene: TRBV4-1
CDR3aa: CASSPIAGSSYEQYF

len: 15
v_gene: TRBV4-3
CDR3aa: CASSQDLSYSYEQYF

len: 15
v_gene: TRBV9
CDR3aa: CASSYRDSYTGELFF

len: 16
v_gene: TRBV9
CDR3aa: CASSAGQGAYNSPLHF

len: 14
v_gene: TRBV2
CDR3aa: CASSELAGQHGYTF

len: 15
v_gene: TRBV2
CDR3aa: CASSDRDRVSQPQHF

len: 17
v_gene: TRBV21-1
CDR3aa: CASSKTLKYNANYGYTF

len: 15
v_gene: TRBV2
CDR3aa: CASRHGTGSNEKLFF

len: 16
v_gene: TRBV7-9
CDR3aa: CASSLRKRGGYNEQFF

len: 14
v_gene: TRBV4-2
CDR3aa: CASSQPGQSTEAFF

len: 15
v_gene: TRBV19
CDR3aa: CASSVPLAGENEQFF

len: 18
v_gene: TRBV27
CDR3aa: CASSLGSGETANTGELFF

len: 16
v_gene: TRBV7-6
CDR3aa: CASSFFPPGEGETQYF

len: 14
v_gene: TRBV6-5
CDR3aa: CASSFSNRGGEQFF

len: 14
v_gene: TRBV19
CDR3aa: CASKEGAINSPLHF

len: 18
v_gene: TRBV6-1
CDR3aa: CASSESETSGRFYNEQFF

len: 18
v_gene: TRBV5-1
CDR3aa: CASSLGGSGGLSYNEQFF

len: 16
v_gene: TRBV27
CDR3aa: CASTPEAGTNTGELFF

len: 13
v_gene: TRBV11-2
CDR3aa: CASSGQGPYEQYF

len: 16
v_gene: TRBV23-1
CDR3aa: CASSQVRSRQDYGYTF

len: 14
v_gene: TRBV14
CDR3aa: CASSHGPQGSEAFF

len: 15
v_gene: TRBV7-8
CDR3aa: CASSLPESSYNEQFF

len: 15
v_gene: TRBV7-8
CDR3aa: CASSPMRSSYNEQFF

len: 15
v_gene: TRBV5-6
CDR3aa: CASSLAGVIAYGYTF

len: 16
v_gene: TRBV7-9
CDR3aa: CASSTGQGTVGETQYF

len: 15
v_gene: TRBV29-1
CDR3aa: CSVEHRTDRFPDIYF

len: 14
v_gene: TRBV11-2
CDR3aa: CASSSQGVAETQYF

len: 12
v_gene: TRBV19
CDR3aa: CASSWGRIEAFF

len: 16
v_gene: TRBV18
CDR3aa: CASSPVGVYGTGELFF

len: 16
v_gene: TRBV6-5
CDR3aa: CASSYSQGGLNTEAFF

len: 16
v_gene: TRBV7-6
CDR3aa: CASSQGLAGGSYEQYF

len: 13
v_gene: TRBV7-9
CDR3aa: CASSSDYTREQFF

len: 17
v_gene: TRBV11-2
CDR3aa: CASSLPTGDFGNYGYTF

len: 16
v_gene: TRBV11-3
CDR3aa: CASSPINRAGNTEAFF

len: 15
v_gene: TRBV6-4
CDR3aa: CASSDGGSSYNEQFF

len: 12
v_gene: TRBV7-8
CDR3aa: CASSFSGDRQYF

len: 15
v_gene: TRBV27
CDR3aa: CASSLRTSGGETQYF

len: 15
v_gene: TRBV4-1
CDR3aa: CASSQDPGLNQPQHF

len: 14
v_gene: TRBV6-1
CDR3aa: CASTSRDRPYEQYF

len: 14
v_gene: TRBV16
CDR3aa: CASSQNDPGNEQFF

len: 12
v_gene: TRBV9
CDR3aa: CASSGFKLGYTF